The clone carrying this TCR beta chain was recorded a few times. Antigen: not known. The V and J ends lost 3 bases and 1 base respectively, with 17 bases between them. The CDR3 contains 16 residues. The germline CDR1 and CDR2 sequences are DFQATT and SNEGSKA (reference sequence). MiXCR was run by TCRdb on the reads, yielding one entry per CDR3 protein. The data show tens of thousands of distinct CDR3 sequences, less than 25% seen once. These data come from a study of type 1 regulatory T cells. Study-level background: This in vitro CD4 product, T-allo10, is enriched for Tr1 cells and alloantigen-specific. Findings and caveats of the study: Compared with non-Tr1 cells, Tr1 cells showed a narrower TCR repertoire.

The chain carries TRBV20-1 and TRBJ2-3, with D possibly matching TRBD2 (6 bases). The clonotype was recovered from a human donor in good health. Sequences were obtained from cultured type 1 regulatory T (Tr1) cells, either the whole culture or a sorted fraction (not recorded which). This CDR3 is CSASSPGGKGTDTQYF. The CDR3 region has the DNA TGCAGTGCTAGTTCTCCTGGAGGGAAGGGCACAGATACGCAGTATTTT.